By share of the sample, the clone carrying this TCR beta chain is medium-sized. The antigen remains unidentified. CDR3 length equals 16 residues. V was trimmed by 6 bases and J by 2 bases, leaving 18 bases between them. Germline CDR1 is ENHRY and CDR2 is SYGVKD. Described time point: week 23, last vaccination. Vaccine doses each comprised 300 ug of mutant IDH1 20-mer peptide, with topical imiquimod. Sequencing was performed with immunoSEQ multiplex PCR; in TCRdb, only in-frame clones are kept and a portion is missing. This table has roughly 19,000 clones, roughly four fifths appearing once. The sample belongs to a study of a mutant IDH1 vaccine in newly diagnosed glioma.

The rearrangement links TRBV10-3 to TRBJ2-3; D is perhaps TRBD1 (6 bases). The clonotype originates from a man aged 25-40 years with glioma. Sample: PBMCs, taken from a glioma patient whose treatment included an IDH1 peptide vaccine. Written as DNA, the CDR3 is TGTGCCATCAGCGGACAGAATCTCCCCACCACAGATACGCAGTATTTT. Translating gives CAISGQNLPTTDTQYF.